These T cell receptor beta chains were read from a single sample in a study of blood T cell repertoires in COVID-19. Measured with immunoSEQ multiplex PCR; TCRdb has only the in-frame clones, and not every one. The data hold fewer than 350,000 clones, with about nine tenths observed a single time. Sequencing used PBMCs or T cells enriched from blood (not recorded which). The receptors originated from a woman in her forties who had recovered from COVID-19. Each CDR3 is given with its conserved first and last residue. The D gene is left open where the match is weak. Size tells how often a clone was seen (once, few, many) or the class of an expanded clone, and some rows leave it out.

>TRBJ1-2|TRBD1|TRBV5-1|-
TGCGCCAGCAGCTTGGATACAGGGGGCTCAGGCTACACCTTC
CASSLDTGGSGYTF
>TRBJ2-1|-|TRBV7-2|-
TGTGCCAGCAGCTCACAGGGAGGGGGATGGGTTGAGCAGTTCTTC
CASSSQGGGWVEQFF
>TRBJ2-7|-|TRBV4-3|-
TGCGCCAGCAGCCAAGAGAGGCACGACCCCTACGAGCAGTACTTC
CASSQERHDPYEQYF
>TRBJ2-1|-|TRBV4-1|-
TGCGCCAGCAGCCAAGAGGCGGGTTTCGATGAGCAGTTCTTC
CASSQEAGFDEQFF
>TRBJ1-5|-|TRBV2|-
TGTGCCAGCAGTGAAGGGCATGATTTGCCCCAGCATTTT
CASSEGHDLPQHF
>TRBJ1-1|-|TRBV19|-
TGTGCCAGTAGTATATGGGGAGGCACTGAAGCTTTCTTT
CASSIWGGTEAFF
>TRBJ1-5|-|TRBV3-1/TRBV3-2|-
TGTGCCAGCAGCCAAGGGCGGGGCCCCTTCCAGCCCCAGCATTTT
CASSQGRGPFQPQHF
>TRBJ2-2|TRBD1|TRBV4-3|-
TGCGCCAGCAGCCAAACAGGGGGCTCGAACACCGGGGAGCTGTTTTTT
CASSQTGGSNTGELFF
>TRBJ2-7|TRBD2|TRBV5-1|-
TGCGCCAGCAGCTCACCTACTAGCGGGAAATACGAGCAGTACTTC
CASSSPTSGKYEQYF
>TRBJ1-2|-|TRBV25-1|-
TGTGCCAGCAGTTTCCGGGAGTGGGGCTATGGCTACACCTTC
CASSFREWGYGYTF
>TRBJ2-2|-|TRBV21-1|once
TGTGCCAGCAGCGAGGCCAGCGGAAACACCGGGGAGCTGTTTTTT
CASSEASGNTGELFF
>TRBJ2-3|TRBD2|TRBV27|-
TGTGCCAGCAGAGGTATAGCGGGGGAACACACAGATACGCAGTATTTT
CASRGIAGEHTDTQYF
>TRBJ2-1|TRBD2|TRBV5-4|-
TGTGCCAGCAGCTTTCCACCGAGCGGGAGGGCCCATGAGCAGTTCTTC
CASSFPPSGRAHEQFF
>TRBJ2-7|TRBD1|TRBV24-1|-
TGTGCCACCAGTGATTCCCGACAGGGGGCTAACGAGCAGTACTTC
CATSDSRQGANEQYF
>TRBJ2-3|-|TRBV11-2|-
TGTGCCAGCAGCTATCCATCCCCCACAGATACGCAGTATTTT
CASSYPSPTDTQYF
>TRBJ2-7|-|TRBV5-6|-
TGTGCCAGCAGCTTGCCAGGGTTAGGGGAGCAGTACTTC
CASSLPGLGEQYF
>TRBJ2-7|TRBD2|TRBV6-1|few
TGTGCCAGCAGTGAAGGACTAGCTGAAGGCTACGAGCAGTACTTC
CASSEGLAEGYEQYF
>TRBJ1-1|TRBD1|TRBV6-5|-
TGTGCCAGCAGTTACTCGGTTCGTACAGGGGGTCCTGAAGCTTTCTTT
CASSYSVRTGGPEAFF
>TRBJ2-5|TRBD1|TRBV4-1|-
TGCGCCAGCAGCCAGGCTGGACAGGAAGAGACCCAGTACTTC
CASSQAGQEETQYF
>TRBJ2-7|TRBD2|TRBV11-3|few
TGTGCCAGCAGCTTACTAGCGGGAGTTCACGAGCAGTACTTC
CASSLLAGVHEQYF
>TRBJ2-2|TRBD1|TRBV7-2|-
TGTGCCAGCAGCTTAGTCGGGACAGATTTCACCGGGGAGCTGTTTTTT
CASSLVGTDFTGELFF
>TRBJ1-1|TRBD1|TRBV6-5|-
TGTGCCAGCAGTTACTCGAGGCAGGGGGGCACTGAAGCTTTCTTT
CASSYSRQGGTEAFF
>TRBJ2-5|-|TRBV6-5|few
TGTGCCAGCAGGGGGCGGACCCAAGAGACCCAGTACTTC
CASRGRTQETQYF
>TRBJ1-4|-|TRBV6-5|-
TGTGCCAGCAGGAGGGCGGTCGGTGAAAAACTGTTTTTT
CASRRAVGEKLFF
>TRBJ1-5|-|TRBV5-6|-
TGTGCCAGCAGCTCCTTTTGGGGCAGCAATCAGCCCCAGCATTTT
CASSSFWGSNQPQHF
>TRBJ2-1|-|TRBV5-6|-
TGTGCCAGCAGCTTGGGGCAGGGCGGCGGGGGCTTCAATGAGCAGTTCTTC
CASSLGQGGGGFNEQFF
>TRBJ2-5|-|TRBV21-1|-
TGTGCCAGCAGCATCCCCAGGGTCCAAGAGACCCAGTACTTC
CASSIPRVQETQYF
>TRBJ2-1|TRBD2|TRBV6-2/TRBV6-3|-
TGTGCCAGCAGTTACATTCCGACTAGCGGGGGCAATGAGCAGTTCTTC
CASSYIPTSGGNEQFF
>TRBJ2-5|TRBD2|TRBV6-5|-
TGTGCCAGCAGAAACAGCGGGGGGGCCGGGACCCAGTACTTC
CASRNSGGAGTQYF
>TRBJ2-3|TRBD1|TRBV11-3|-
TGTGCCAGCAGCTTAAGACAGGGAAGCACAGATACGCAGTATTTT
CASSLRQGSTDTQYF
>TRBJ2-5|TRBD2|TRBV11-2|-
TGTGCCAGCAGTAGAGCGGGAGTGTGGGAGACCCAGTACTTC
CASSRAGVWETQYF
>TRBJ1-4|-|TRBV2|once
TGTGCCAGCAGTAGCCAACAGCCAAATGAAAAACTGTTTTTT
CASSSQQPNEKLFF
>TRBJ1-5|-|TRBV28|-
TGTGCCAGCAATCAGGAGACTATACAGCCCCAGCATTTT
CASNQETIQPQHF
>TRBJ2-7|-|TRBV30|-
TGTGCCTGGAGTAAAGGGGGGGGACCCTACGAGCAGTACTTC
CAWSKGGGPYEQYF
>TRBJ2-1|TRBD2|TRBV7-6|-
TGTGCCAGCAGCCCTATAAATCGGGCTAGCGGGAATAATGAGCAGTTCTTC
CASSPINRASGNNEQFF
>TRBJ2-5|TRBD2|TRBV7-9|-
TGTGCCAGCAGCCGGGACTATCAAGAGACCCAGTACTTC
CASSRDYQETQYF
>TRBJ2-3|TRBD1|TRBV19|-
TGTGCCAGTAGTGGGACAGGAAGCACAGATACGCAGTATTTT
CASSGTGSTDTQYF
>TRBJ2-6|-|TRBV12-5|-
TGTGCTAGTGGTTTGGAAACAGGGACTGGGGCCAACGTCCTGACTTTC
CASGLETGTGANVLTF
>TRBJ2-1|-|TRBV7-3|-
TGTGCCAGCAGCCGGGGTGGAGGGTTGAGAAATGAGCAGTTCTTC
CASSRGGGLRNEQFF
>TRBJ1-5|-|TRBV15|few
TGTGCCACCAGCAGAGCAGATAATCAGCCCCAGCATTTT
CATSRADNQPQHF
>TRBJ1-2|-|TRBV29-1|-
TGCAGCGTTGGCTACCTGGACTATGGCTACACCTTC
CSVGYLDYGYTF
>TRBJ2-1|TRBD2|TRBV19|-
TGTGCCAGTAGTAGCGGGAGCGCCACTTCCTACAATGAGCAGTTCTTC
CASSSGSATSYNEQFF
>TRBJ2-6|-|TRBV4-2|once
TGTGCCAGCAGCCAAGTTACGGGTGATTCTTTCGGGGCCAACGTCCTGACTTTC
CASSQVTGDSFGANVLTF
>TRBJ2-1|TRBD2|TRBV5-8|-
TGTGCCAGCAGCTCATTAGCGGGAACCCACAATGAGCAGTTCTTC
CASSSLAGTHNEQFF
>TRBJ1-1|TRBD1|TRBV7-2|-
TGTGCCAGCAGCTTAGCGTCAACAGGGGGGACTGAAGCTTTCTTT
CASSLASTGGTEAFF
>TRBJ1-2|-|TRBV5-6|-
TGTGCCAGCAGCCAAAACTATGGCTACACCTTC
CASSQNYGYTF
>TRBJ2-1|TRBD2|TRBV7-2|-
TGTGCCAGCAGTCTAGCGGGGCCCTACTACAATGAGCAGTTCTTC
CASSLAGPYYNEQFF
>TRBJ2-7|TRBD1|TRBV27|-
TGTGCCAGCAGTATGAGGGGGCTCTCCTACGAGCAGTACTTC
CASSMRGLSYEQYF
>TRBJ2-1|TRBD2|TRBV23-1|-
TGCGCCAGCAGTCAATCGCAGCGGGGGGATAATGAGCAGTTCTTC
CASSQSQRGDNEQFF
>TRBJ1-3|TRBD1|TRBV28|-
TGTGCCAGCAGGACAGGGACGACAGCGCCTGGAAACACCATATATTTT
CASRTGTTAPGNTIYF
>TRBJ2-3|-|TRBV2|few
TGTGCCAGCAGCTCCTTAGGGGCCACAGATACGCAGTATTTT
CASSSLGATDTQYF
>TRBJ2-7|TRBD2|TRBV7-2|-
TGTGCCAGCAGCTTAGCGTGGGCGGGGGGTCCGTACGAGCAGTACTTC
CASSLAWAGGPYEQYF
>TRBJ2-7|TRBD2|TRBV5-1|-
TGCGCCAGCAAACTAGGGACTAGCGGTTACGAGCAGTACTTC
CASKLGTSGYEQYF
>TRBJ2-1|TRBD2|TRBV11-2|-
TGTGCCAGCAGCTTAACCAGCGGGGAAGGCTACAATGAGCAGTTCTTC
CASSLTSGEGYNEQFF
>TRBJ2-3|TRBD1|TRBV19|few
TGTGCCAGTAGTTCACAGGGGGCAGGGGATACGCAGTATTTT
CASSSQGAGDTQYF
>TRBJ2-7|-|TRBV3-1/TRBV3-2|once
TGTGCCAGTCGTAGCTCCACCTACGAGCAGTACTTC
CASRSSTYEQYF
>TRBJ1-2|-|TRBV29-1|-
TGCAGCGTTGGGGAGGACTATGGCTACACCTTC
CSVGEDYGYTF
>TRBJ2-3|TRBD2|TRBV2|-
TGTGCCAGCAGTACCCCGGGACTAGCGGGAACAGATACGCAGTATTTT
CASSTPGLAGTDTQYF
>TRBJ2-6|-|TRBV11-2|once
TGTGCCAGCAGCTTAGTTGGGCCAGGGGGGGCCAACGTCCTGACTTTC
CASSLVGPGGANVLTF
>TRBJ2-1|TRBD2|TRBV10-3|-
TGTGCCATCAGTCAGCGGGAAGCCTACAATGAGCAGTTCTTC
CAISQREAYNEQFF